The count of the clone carrying this T cell receptor beta chain is one. Its antigen is undetermined. With constant-segment primers, 5'RACE yielded cDNA libraries of TCR alpha and TCR beta that carried sample barcodes and UMIs. TCRdb reanalysed the 5' RACE reads using MiXCR and keeps one entry per CDR3 protein. There are 150,000 to 200,000 distinct CDR3 sequences in the sample; roughly 30% occur only once, and 12% lies in the top ten. The sample comes from a study of T-cell memory formation after mild COVID-19. Study conclusions and caveats: The finding that pre-infection memory included some responding clones suggested that cross-reactive memory joined.

V lost 8 bases, J lost 0 bases, and 6 bases stayed unmatched. This CDR3 contains 15 residues. Germline CDR1 LNHNV, CDR2 YYDKDF (reference sequence). The sequenced sample was PBMCs or a T cell subset sorted from them (not recorded which). The rearrangement links TRBV15 to TRBJ2-3, with TRBD2 matching over 9 bases. The receptor's source is an adult woman who had mild COVID-19 (a few samples of this study predate the infection). Cell type and time point are not known. CDR3 sequence (DNA): TGTGCCACCGCGCCTCTAGCGGGAAGCACAGATACGCAGTATTTT. Encoded protein: CATAPLAGSTDTQYF.